Listed below are T cell receptor beta chains from one sample, sequenced in a study of cytomegalovirus exposure and HLA in healthy donors. Repertoires were generated with immunoSEQ multiplex PCR, while TCRdb's copy carries only in-frame clones and drops some. Seen here are tens of thousands of clones, just under 80% observed once, and the top ten hold roughly 3.8%. Sample: PBMCs. Every receptor here comes from a woman aged 40 to 50 in good health and CMV-seronegative. Each CDR3 is given with its conserved first and last residue. The D gene is left open where the match is weak. Clone size appears in some rows only: once, few, many, or a class for an expanded clone.

v_gene	d_gene	j_gene	abundance	CDR3nt	CDR3aa
TRBV30	-	TRBJ1-3	-	TGTGCCTGGTCGACGGGAGGAAACACCATATATTTT	CAWSTGGNTIYF
TRBV30	TRBD2	TRBJ2-3	-	TGTGCCTGGAGTGTACGTCGCGGGGGGGCCTCAGATACGCAGTATTTT	CAWSVRRGGASDTQYF
TRBV28	TRBD1	TRBJ2-6	-	TGTGCCAGCGGACCAACTTCTAGGGGGCCCGGGGCCAACGTCCTGACTTTC	CASGPTSRGPGANVLTF
TRBV5-1	TRBD2	TRBJ2-5	-	TGCGCCAGCAGCTCCGCGGGGGGGATAGGGGAGACCCAGTACTTC	CASSSAGGIGETQYF
TRBV15	-	TRBJ1-1	-	TGTGCCACCAGCAGAGGGTACGAGGAAGCTTTCTTT	CATSRGYEEAFF
TRBV7-9	TRBD1	TRBJ1-6	few	TGTGCCAGCAGCTTAGATGGACAGGGGAATTCACCCCTCCACTTT	CASSLDGQGNSPLHF
TRBV4-1	-	TRBJ1-5	-	TGCGCCAGCAGCCATCGCCCTCACGGGGTGGTTATCAATCAGCCCCAGCATTTT	CASSHRPHGVVINQPQHF
TRBV7-2	-	TRBJ2-5	-	TGTGCCTGCGGGGCGGGACTGTACCAAGAGACCCAGTACTTC	CACGAGLYQETQYF
TRBV7-2	-	TRBJ2-7	-	TGTGCCAGCAGCCCCGCCGGGATCTCCTACGAGCAGTACTTC	CASSPAGISYEQYF
TRBV2	-	TRBJ1-2	-	TGTGCCAGCAGTGGGACATCCGCCTATGGCTACACCTTC	CASSGTSAYGYTF
TRBV6-6	TRBD1	TRBJ1-2	-	TGTGCCAGCAGTTACAAGTCCGGGACAGGGGATTATGGCTACACCTTC	CASSYKSGTGDYGYTF
TRBV5-1	TRBD2	TRBJ2-7	few	TGCGCCAGCACAGGAGCGGGGAGACCAGAGCAGTACTTC	CASTGAGRPEQYF
TRBV6-1	-	TRBJ1-6	-	TGTGCCAGCAGTGCCGGGGAGGTCGCTTCACCCCTCCACTTT	CASSAGEVASPLHF
TRBV6-6	-	TRBJ1-1	many	TGTGCCAGCAGTTCCAGGGGTATGAACACTGAAGCTTTCTTT	CASSSRGMNTEAFF
TRBV5-6	-	TRBJ2-5	few	TGTGCCAGCAGCTCCCAGGGAGGCCAAGAGACCCAGTACTTC	CASSSQGGQETQYF
TRBV7-2	-	TRBJ2-7	few	TGTGCCAGCAGCTCCCAGGTCGCCGAGCAGTACTTC	CASSSQVAEQYF